Presented here are 14 T cell receptor beta chains from one specimen sequenced in a study of shared clonotypes between healthy human individuals. This table comes from immunoSEQ multiplex PCR, and its TCRdb copy is limited to in-frame clones, with some not included. Here the sample spans approximately 2.5 million clones, over 85% being singletons. The sequenced sample consisted of naive CD4+ T cells sorted from blood. The subset here: CD45RA+ positively selected. These receptors came from a man in his late teens or twenties in good health.

This chain joins TRBV30 and TRBJ1-6; D call uncertain. Germline assignment: CDR1 GTSNPN and CDR2 SVGIG (reference sequence). The V end was cut by 1 base, the J end by 8 bases, with 3 bases between. This CDR3 spans 11 amino acids. The DNA of the CDR3 is TGTGCCTGGAGTGCCCATTCACCCCTCCACTTT. This codes for CAWSAHSPLHF. The full variable domain, rest sourced from reference TRBV30 and TRBJ1-6, is SQTIHQWPATLVQPVGSPLSLECTVEGTSNPNLYWYRQAAGRGLQLLFYSVGIGQISSEVPQNLSASRPQDRQFILSSKKLLLSDSGFYLCAWSAHSPLHFGNGTRLTVT.

The chain combines TRBV7-2 with TRBJ2-5, with TRBD2 matching over 12 bases. Germline V gene sequence: CDR1 SGHTA, CDR2 FQGNSA. The length of the CDR3 is 15 residues. V trimming: 4 bases; J trimming: 6 bases; junction bases outside the gene matches: 6. The CDR3 DNA is TGTGCCAGCAGCTCCGGACTAGCGGGATGGAAGACCCAGTACTTC. Its protein product is CASSSGLAGWKTQYF.

Notes on this clone: Different DNA sequences within this sample yield the same CDR3. The rearrangement joins TRBV11-2 to TRBJ1-2, with D perhaps TRBD1 (6 bases). The CDR3 runs to 13 residues. Per the germline V gene, CDR1 is SGHAT and CDR2 is FQNNGV. V was clipped by 3 bases and J by 5 bases, with 10 bases between them. CDR3 protein: CASSLDRGYGYTF. The CDR3 DNA reads as TGTGCCAGCAGCTTGGACAGAGGTTATGGCTACACCTTC.

V and J are TRBV2 and TRBJ2-6; D call uncertain. V was trimmed by 6 bases and J by 0 bases, leaving 21 bases between them. The CDR3 is 19 residues long. CDR1 is SNHLY, CDR2 FYNNEI, per germline. The CDR3 loop is CASRPPGPFLLSGANVLTF. In DNA, the CDR3 is TGTGCCAGCAGGCCCCCCGGGCCCTTTCTCCTCTCTGGGGCCAACGTCCTGACTTTC.

This chain uses TRBV2 with TRBJ2-3; 13 nucleotides agree with TRBD2. Looked up from germline, CDR1 is SNHLY and CDR2 is FYNNEI. The CDR3 sequence is 17 residues long. V dropped 3 bases and J dropped 9; count of bases not matched to a gene: 12. CDR3 nucleotide sequence: TGTGCCAGCAGTGAGGTTACTAGCGGGAGGGCCAGGTCGACGCAGTATTTT. This translates into CASSEVTSGRARSTQYF.

V and J are TRBV7-9 and TRBJ1-6; D ambiguous. V was cut by 3 bases and J by 0 bases, with 3 bases left in between. The CDR3 sequence is 14 residues long. Per the germline V gene, CDR1 is SEHNR and CDR2 is FQNEAQ (reference sequence). CDR3: CASSLPSYNSPLHF. DNA for the CDR3: TGTGCCAGCAGCTTGCCCTCCTATAATTCACCCCTCCACTTT. The whole variable domain, filled in from reference TRBV7-9 and TRBJ1-6, reads DTGVSQNPRHKITKRGQNVTFRCDPISEHNRLYWYRQTLGQGPEFLTYFQNEAQLEKSRLLSDRFSAERPKGSFSTLEIQRTEQGDSAMYLCASSLPSYNSPLHFGNGTRLTVT.

The chain carries TRBV11-1 and TRBJ2-7; D is possibly TRBD1 (6 bases). Germline CDR1 is SGHAT and CDR2 is FQDESV (reference sequence). CDR3 size: 16 residues. Trimming took off 1 base at V and 2 bases at J, with 15 bases between the two ends. The CDR3: CASSLEGGSLTYEQYF. The CDR3 DNA is TGTGCCAGCAGCTTAGAAGGGGGAAGCCTTACCTACGAGCAGTACTTC.

The chain joins TRBV14 to TRBJ2-7; the D gene is possibly TRBD1 (5 bases). Germline assignment: CDR1 SGHDN and CDR2 FVKESK. Trimming took 6 bases from V and 6 from J, leaving 9 bases between them. This CDR3 is built from 11 residues. The CDR3 DNA follows: TGTGCCAGCAGTAGGGGAATCGAGCAGTACTTC. Its translation: CASSRGIEQYF.

The chain combines TRBV4-1 with TRBJ2-3; TRBD2 agrees at 9 bases. The CDR3 is 16 amino acids. Germline V gene lookup returns CDR1 MGHRA and CDR2 YSYEKL. Trimming removed 1 base from V and 2 bases from J; junction bases left unmatched: 4. The CDR3 DNA follows: TGCGCCAGCAGCCAAGTAGCGGGGGCCAACACAGATACGCAGTATTTT. Translated: CASSQVAGANTDTQYF.

The rearrangement links TRBV2 to TRBJ2-7, with unresolved D. V lost 5 bases and J lost 3, with 8 bases in between. The CDR3 is 12 amino acids. Germline CDR1 reads SNHLY; CDR2 reads FYNNEI. The CDR3 protein is CASSYRIYEQYF. CDR3 coding DNA: TGTGCCAGCAGTTACAGAATCTACGAGCAGTACTTC. The variable domain in full, with the rest retrieved from reference TRBV2 and TRBJ2-7, is EPEVTQTPSHQVTQMGQEVILRCVPISNHLYFYWYRQILGQKVEFLVSFYNNEISEKSEIFDDQFSVERPDGSNFTLKIRSTKLEDSAMYFCASSYRIYEQYFGPGTRLTVT.

This chain joins TRBV6-1 and TRBJ1-5; D ambiguous. The CDR3 runs to 15 residues. CDR1 MNHNS and CDR2 SASEGT come from the germline V gene. Trimming left V 3 bases short and J 2 bases short, with 11 bases between. CDR3 residues: CASSDSLIGNQPQHF. The CDR3 DNA is TGTGCCAGCAGTGATAGTCTAATCGGCAATCAGCCCCAGCATTTT.

V gene TRBV7-2 combines with J gene TRBJ2-3; TRBD2 matches 9 bases. CDR1 SGHTA and CDR2 FQGNSA come from the germline V gene. The length of the CDR3 is 18 residues. V gave up 2 bases and J gave up 0 bases; unmatched junction bases: 9. The CDR3 sequence: CASSLTLLAGGSTDTQYF. The CDR3 coding sequence is TGTGCCAGCAGCTTAACCCTCCTGGCGGGGGGGAGCACAGATACGCAGTATTTT.

V gene TRBV2 combines with J gene TRBJ2-7, with 12 nucleotides matching TRBD2. V gave up 9 bases and J gave up 9 bases; unmatched junction bases: 12. The CDR3 is made up of 14 amino acids. Per the germline V gene, CDR1 is SNHLY and CDR2 is FYNNEI. Written as DNA, the CDR3 is TGTGCCAGTGTCTTGGGTGGACTAGCGGGACTGCAGTACTTC. Translation: CASVLGGLAGLQYF.

The chain employs TRBV4-1 and TRBJ2-1; tentative D call: TRBD1 (6 bases). Trimming shortened V by 0 bases and J by 5 bases, and 8 bases separated the two germline ends. Germline CDR1 MGHRA, CDR2 YSYEKL. The CDR3 sequence is 14 residues long. The CDR3 protein is CASSQEGGNNEQFF. The CDR3 nucleotides read TGCGCCAGCAGCCAAGAAGGGGGTAACAATGAGCAGTTCTTC.